The 2 T cell receptor beta chains in this list originate from one sample, sequenced in a study of T cells in Graves' hyperthyroidism and ophthalmopathy. Authors of the study amplified TCR beta CDR3 regions from RNA transcripts. HTBI primers were used for first-round RT-PCR of the TCR CDR3. TCRdb re-called the multiplex PCR reads with MiXCR, one entry per CDR3 protein. The table shows approximately 400,000 distinct CDR3 sequences, with about 18% occurring only once. Sequenced input: blood. The origin of the receptors is a man between 18 and 29 years old with Graves' ophthalmopathy.

This clonotype was counted ten times or more. CDR3 region: CASSSTRTGPNTEAFF. CDR3 DNA sequence: TGTGCCAGCAGTTCCACCCGGACAGGGCCGAACACTGAAGCTTTCTTT. This rearrangement joins TRBV27 to TRBJ1-1, with 8 bases identical to TRBD1. Germline assignment: CDR1 MNHEY and CDR2 SMNVEV (reference sequence). V dropped 4 bases and J dropped 1; count of bases not matched to a gene: 8. CDR3 length equals 16 residues.

In its sample, this clonotype was seen a few times. One end of the junction varies from germline; a read error may be responsible. The chain is built from TRBV6-1 and TRBJ2-7; tentatively, D is TRBD1 or TRBD2 (5 bases each). CDR1 and CDR2 from the germline V gene are MNHNS and SASEGT. The CDR3 has 15 amino acids. The CDR3 loop is CASSQAGMGHYEQYF. As DNA, the CDR3 is TGTGCCAGCAGTCAAGCCGGGATGGGGCATTACGAGCAGTACTTC.